A single T cell receptor beta chain is shown here with its context. This sample is part of a study of graft-versus-host responses after intestinal transplantation. Profiled with immunoSEQ multiplex PCR; TCRdb holds only in-frame clones, not every one. The data hold roughly 69,000 clones, with around 90% observed a single time. V lost 10 bases, J lost 7 bases, and 3 bases stayed unmatched. From germline, CDR1 is MNHNY and CDR2 SVGAGI (reference sequence). This CDR3 comprises 13 residues. The sample consisted of bone marrow, taken 734 days after intestinal transplantation. This TCR was sampled from a human patient who received an intestinal transplant, so some T cells may come from the graft donor. V gene TRBV6-6 combines with J gene TRBJ1-6, with 11 bases lining up with TRBD1. DNA of the CDR3: TGTGCCACCCGGGACAGGGGGAATTCACCCCTCCACTTT. This codes for CATRDRGNSPLHF.